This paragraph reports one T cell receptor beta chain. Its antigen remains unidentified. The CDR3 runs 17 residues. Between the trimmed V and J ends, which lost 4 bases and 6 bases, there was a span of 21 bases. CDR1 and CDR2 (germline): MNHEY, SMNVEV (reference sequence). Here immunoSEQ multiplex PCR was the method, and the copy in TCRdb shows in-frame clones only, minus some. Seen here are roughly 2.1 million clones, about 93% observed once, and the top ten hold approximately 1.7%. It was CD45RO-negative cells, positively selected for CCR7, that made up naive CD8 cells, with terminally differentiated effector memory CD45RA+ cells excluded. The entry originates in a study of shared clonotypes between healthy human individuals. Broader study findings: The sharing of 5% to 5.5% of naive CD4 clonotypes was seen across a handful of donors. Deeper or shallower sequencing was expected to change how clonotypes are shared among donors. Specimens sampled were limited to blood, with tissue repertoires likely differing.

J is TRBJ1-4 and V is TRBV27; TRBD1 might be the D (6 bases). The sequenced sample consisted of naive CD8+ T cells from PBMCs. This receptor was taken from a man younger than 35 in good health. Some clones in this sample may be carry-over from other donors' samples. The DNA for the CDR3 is TGTGCCAGCAGTTCGATCGTGGGGACATCGCTAGATGAAAAACTGTTTTTT. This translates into CASSSIVGTSLDEKLFF.